Detailed here is one T cell receptor beta chain. This sample is drawn from a study of shared clonotypes between healthy human individuals. Assay execution took place at the deep level. Sequencing was performed with immunoSEQ multiplex PCR; in TCRdb, only in-frame clones are kept and a portion is missing. The sample has roughly 700,000 clones, approximately 79% seen once. Germline V gives CDR1 SGHTA, CDR2 FQGNSA. V was pared by 3 bases and J by 3 bases, with 12 bases between. CDR3 length equals 14 residues. Sequenced: memory CD4+ T cells sorted from blood. Regarding subset: CD45RA-negative fraction. The chain employs TRBV7-2 and TRBJ2-7, with no clear D. The TCR comes from a woman in her twenties or thirties in good health. CDR3 sequence (DNA): TGTGCCAGCAGCTTTGGCCGGATCTTCTACGAGCAGTACTTC. This gives the protein CASSFGRIFYEQYF.